This T cell receptor (beta chain) appears in the sequencing data of a study of T cells after yellow fever vaccination. Study-wide context: The fractions with low cell numbers were processed using SMART-Seq v4 Ultra Low Input.

Study results and limitations: Only a minor proportion of clonotypes was detected across both CD4 and CD8 compartments. At about 97% for CD4 and approximately 88% for CD8, most primary-vaccination clones showed up again after the booster.

Universal primer sites and UMIs were introduced during 5'RACE template-switching synthesis of TCR cDNA. TCRdb called the 5' RACE reads again in MiXCR, with one record for every CDR3 protein. The sample lists 350,000 or so distinct CDR3 sequences, around 8.1% seen once, with 17% in the top ten. The table lists this clonotype with a few counts. Its antigen remains unknown. CDR1 and CDR2 from the germline V gene are DFQATT and SNEGSKA (reference sequence). Trimming left V 7 bases short and J 8 bases short, with 15 bases between. The CDR3 totals 13 residues. The input for sequencing was PBMCs, taken roughly seven weeks after the first yellow fever vaccination. J is TRBJ1-6 and V is TRBV20-1; D not resolved. The TCR was taken from a young man who received the YFV17D yellow fever vaccine. Here the CDR3 reads CSVRGPGDSPLHF. CDR3 DNA: TGCAGTGTCCGCGGCCCTGGGGATTCACCCCTCCACTTT.